This entry concerns a single TCR beta chain. Its specificity is not known. The data stem from a study of CD4 T cells in relation to SARS-CoV-2 and coronaviruses. Study-level findings and limits: In around two thirds of donors, memory CD4+ clonotypes crossrecognized SARS-CoV-2 and at least one common cold coronavirus spike.

The CDR3 length is 15 residues. Trimming removed 2 bases from V and 4 bases from J; junction bases left unmatched: 4. The germline gives CDR1 MGHDK, CDR2 SYGVNS. The repertoire was sequenced with immunoSEQ multiplex PCR; TCRdb's copy has only in-frame clones and lacks some. The sample includes about 23,000 clones, 73% seen only once; the top ten take more than 15%. CD4+ T cells from unexposed donors were obtained before the COVID-19 pandemic (2011-2018). The cells were cultured for under twelve days before CD4+ T cells were isolated. The receptor comes from a human donor in good health. This rearrangement joins TRBV25-1 to TRBJ1-5; 8 bases align to TRBD1. The sequencing sample was made of CD4+ T cells from PBMCs, cultured in vitro. CDR3 protein: CASSETGTGNQPQHF. The CDR3 nucleotides read TGTGCCAGCAGTGAAACCGGGACAGGAAATCAGCCCCAGCATTTT.